The 18 T cell receptor beta chains below come from one sample, sequenced in a study of T cells after somatic rescue of genetic block. The protocol was immunoSEQ multiplex PCR, while the TCRdb copy is restricted to in-frame clones and leaves out a portion. This sample has 80,000 to 90,000 clones; 80% to 90% occur once, and the top ten carry 1.5% to 2%. The sequencing sample was made of peripheral blood mononuclear cells (PBMCs). The origin of the receptors is a woman between 18 and 29 years old.

The count of this clone is one. The gene calls are TRBV10-3 and TRBJ2-5, with 13 bases fitting TRBD2. CDR1 ENHRY and CDR2 SYGVKD come from the germline V gene. The CDR3 runs 17 residues. Losses at the gene ends were 2 bases for V and 2 bases for J; bases not matched to a gene: 5. CDR3 region: CAISEPGLAGAQETQYF. The CDR3 DNA sequence: TGTGCCATCAGTGAGCCTGGACTAGCGGGAGCTCAAGAGACCCAGTACTTC.

The V and J genes are TRBV11-3 and TRBJ2-7; 7 bases fit TRBD1. Trimming cost V 6 bases and J 0 bases; bases outside gene matches: 5. The CDR3 runs 14 residues. CDR1 is SGHNT and CDR2 is YENEEA in the germline V gene. CDR3 sequence reads: CASRQGTASYEQYF. The CDR3 bases are TGTGCCAGCAGACAGGGGACAGCCTCCTACGAGCAGTACTTC.

The chain is built from TRBV6-6 and TRBJ1-2; D unresolved. The CDR3 extends over 13 amino acids. Germline V gene data show CDR1 as MNHNY and CDR2 as SVGAGI (reference sequence). V was pared by 4 bases and J by 7 bases, with 13 bases between. The CDR3 sequence is CASSSNSDGGYTF. For the CDR3, the DNA is TGTGCCAGCAGTTCAAACTCGGACGGTGGCTACACCTTC.

A single count supports this clone. This chain connects TRBV27 to TRBJ2-7; D might be TRBD1 (6 bases). CDR1 is MNHEY, CDR2 SMNVEV, per germline (reference sequence). V was pared by 5 bases and J by 2 bases, with 19 bases between. The CDR3 runs 16 residues. Written as DNA, the CDR3 is TGTGCCAGCAGTCCTTCCTGGGGGCCTGCAACCTACGAGCAGTACTTC. It specifies CASSPSWGPATYEQYF.

The genes are TRBV27 and TRBJ2-7, with 9 bases lining up with TRBD2. This CDR3 has 15 residues. Looked up from germline, CDR1 is MNHEY and CDR2 is SMNVEV (reference sequence). Trimming took 0 bases from V and 2 from J; bases not matched to a gene: 2. The CDR3: CASSLSASGAYEQYF. The CDR3 bases are TGTGCCAGCAGTTTATCGGCTAGCGGGGCCTACGAGCAGTACTTC.

The V and J genes are TRBV14 and TRBJ1-1; TRBD1 matches 8 bases. J gave up 1 base and V 4 bases, and 5 bases lay outside the gene matches. The CDR3 loop spans 15 amino acids. Looked up from germline, CDR1 is SGHDN and CDR2 is FVKESK. The DNA of the CDR3 is TGTGCCAGCAGCCCGCGGACAGGGACGAACACTGAAGCTTTCTTT. Encoded protein: CASSPRTGTNTEAFF.

The chain is built from TRBV25-1 and TRBJ1-1, with a tentative D call TRBD1 (5 bases). Germline V gene data show CDR1 as MGHDK and CDR2 as SYGVNS. V was pared by 1 base and J by 1 base, with 7 bases between. The CDR3 is 14 residues long. CDR3 nucleotide sequence: TGTGCCAGCAGTGAATTCGGGGGGAACACTGAAGCTTTCTTT. Translated: CASSEFGGNTEAFF.

This clone was picked up a small number of times. The chain links TRBV18 to TRBJ1-3; no clear D gene. The germline V and J ends were trimmed by 6 bases and 1 base, with 7 bases remaining between them. CDR1 and CDR2 (germline): KGHSH, LQKENI. The CDR3 has 13 residues. In DNA, the CDR3 is TGTGCCAGCTCGCTCGTATCTGGAAACACCATATATTTT. It translates to CASSLVSGNTIYF.

The chain has TRBV5-4 and TRBJ2-1; TRBD2 matches 10 bases. V gave up 4 bases and J gave up 10 bases; unmatched junction bases: 11. Germline CDR1 and CDR2: SGHNT and YYREEE (reference sequence). This CDR3 has 15 amino acids. The CDR3 is CASSHRAGGPEEQFF. The CDR3 DNA is TGTGCCAGCAGCCATCGAGCGGGAGGGCCGGAGGAGCAGTTCTTC. Looking up the rest from reference TRBV5-4 and TRBJ2-1 gives the full variable domain: ETGVTQSPTHLIKTRGQQVTLRCSSQSGHNTVSWYQQALGQGPQFIFQYYREEENGRGNFPPRFSGLQFPNYSSELNVNALELDDSALYLCASSHRAGGPEEQFFGPGTRLTVL.

The J gene is TRBJ1-2, the V gene TRBV19; tentative D call: TRBD1 (5 bases). CDR3 length: 12 amino acids. Germline-derived CDR1 and CDR2 are LNHDA and SQIVND (reference sequence). Trimming left V 3 bases short and J 6 bases short, with 8 bases between. Here the CDR3 DNA reads TGTGCCAGTAGTATTAGGACACATGGCTACACCTTC. Protein: CASSIRTHGYTF.

The count of this clone is one. J is TRBJ2-1 and V is TRBV5-1, with D unresolved. This CDR3 contains 16 residues. V was clipped by 5 bases and J by 0 bases, with 15 bases between them. CDR1 and CDR2 from the germline V gene are SGHRS and YFSETQ. The CDR3 is CASSGSVISSYNEQFF. The CDR3 DNA reads as TGCGCCAGCAGTGGGTCCGTTATATCCTCCTACAATGAGCAGTTCTTC.

The sample holds one count of this clone. V and J are TRBV19 and TRBJ1-3; D is unclear. The germline CDR1 and CDR2 sequences are LNHDA and SQIVND (reference sequence). The CDR3 totals 16 residues. V gave up 3 bases and J gave up 0 bases, with 12 bases separating them. In nucleotides, the CDR3 is TGTGCCAGTAGTATGTCCCTTCTCCGCTCTGGAAACACCATATATTTT. Amino acids: CASSMSLLRSGNTIYF.

The chain is built from TRBV7-2 and TRBJ1-1, with 9 bases identical to TRBD1. The germline V gene has CDR1 SGHTA and CDR2 FQGNSA. This CDR3 comprises 18 residues. The trim removed 0 bases at V and 3 bases at J, leaving 11 bases unmatched. As DNA, the CDR3 is TGTGCCAGCAGCTTAGCACGCGGCCGGACAGGGGATGACACTGAAGCTTTCTTT. Its translation: CASSLARGRTGDDTEAFF.

As regards this clone: In the same sample, other DNA sequences code for this CDR3. The V and J genes are TRBV11-3 and TRBJ1-4, with D maybe TRBD1 (6 bases). Trimming stripped 5 bases from V and 7 bases from J, with 14 bases between. The CDR3 length is 14 residues. Germline CDR1 reads SGHNT; CDR2 reads YENEEA. The CDR3 protein is CASSLSGAGEKLFF. As DNA, the CDR3 is TGTGCCAGCAGCCTCTCGGGGGCGGGTGAAAAACTGTTTTTT. The whole variable domain, remainder taken from reference TRBV11-3 and TRBJ1-4, is EAGVVQSPRYKIIEKKQPVAFWCNPISGHNTLYWYLQNLGQGPELLIRYENEEAVDDSQLPKDRFSAERLKGVDSTLKIQPAELGDSAVYLCASSLSGAGEKLFFGSGTQLSVL.

The rearrangement uses TRBV11-3 and TRBJ1-1; D is uncertain. Trimming removed 0 bases from V and 11 bases from J, with 13 bases in between. Germline V lookup: CDR1 SGHNT, CDR2 YENEEA. The CDR3 consists of 13 residues. The CDR3 bases are TGTGCCAGCAGCTTAGATCTCCTGATGGGCGCTTTCTTT. It specifies CASSLDLLMGAFF.

The chain joins TRBV27 to TRBJ2-7; TRBD1 aligns across 10 bases. This CDR3 spans 14 amino acids. V trimming: 5 bases; J trimming: 5 bases; junction bases outside the gene matches: 6. Germline V gene data show CDR1 as MNHEY and CDR2 as SMNVEV (reference sequence). The CDR3 nucleotides read TGTGCCAGCAGTCCCCGGACAGGGGGGCACGAGCAGTACTTC. It translates to CASSPRTGGHEQYF.

V usage is TRBV6-1 and J usage is TRBJ1-5; 11 bases agree with TRBD1. The V gene end was trimmed by 1 base and the J gene end by 9 bases; junction bases not matched to a gene: 8. CDR1 MNHNS and CDR2 SASEGT come from the germline V gene. The CDR3 consists of 16 residues. This CDR3 is CASSEESGTGGVPQHF. The CDR3 DNA reads as TGTGCCAGCAGTGAAGAGAGCGGGACAGGGGGGGTGCCCCAGCATTTT.

There are a few counts of this clone. The gene calls are TRBV28 and TRBJ2-2, with 12 bases lining up with TRBD2. Germline loops: CDR1 MDHEN, CDR2 SYDVKM. V lost 3 bases and J lost 0; bases outside the gene matches: 8. The CDR3 runs to 19 residues. The CDR3 DNA is TGTGCCAGCAGTTTTCTACCGGGACTAGCGGGTCCGAACACCGGGGAGCTGTTTTTT. Translation: CASSFLPGLAGPNTGELFF. Full variable domain (remainder filled in from reference TRBV28 and TRBJ2-2): DVKVTQSSRYLVKRTGEKVFLECVQDMDHENMFWYRQDPGLGLRLIYFSYDVKMKEKGDIPEGYSVSREKKERFSLILESASTNQTSMYLCASSFLPGLAGPNTGELFFGEGSRLTVL.